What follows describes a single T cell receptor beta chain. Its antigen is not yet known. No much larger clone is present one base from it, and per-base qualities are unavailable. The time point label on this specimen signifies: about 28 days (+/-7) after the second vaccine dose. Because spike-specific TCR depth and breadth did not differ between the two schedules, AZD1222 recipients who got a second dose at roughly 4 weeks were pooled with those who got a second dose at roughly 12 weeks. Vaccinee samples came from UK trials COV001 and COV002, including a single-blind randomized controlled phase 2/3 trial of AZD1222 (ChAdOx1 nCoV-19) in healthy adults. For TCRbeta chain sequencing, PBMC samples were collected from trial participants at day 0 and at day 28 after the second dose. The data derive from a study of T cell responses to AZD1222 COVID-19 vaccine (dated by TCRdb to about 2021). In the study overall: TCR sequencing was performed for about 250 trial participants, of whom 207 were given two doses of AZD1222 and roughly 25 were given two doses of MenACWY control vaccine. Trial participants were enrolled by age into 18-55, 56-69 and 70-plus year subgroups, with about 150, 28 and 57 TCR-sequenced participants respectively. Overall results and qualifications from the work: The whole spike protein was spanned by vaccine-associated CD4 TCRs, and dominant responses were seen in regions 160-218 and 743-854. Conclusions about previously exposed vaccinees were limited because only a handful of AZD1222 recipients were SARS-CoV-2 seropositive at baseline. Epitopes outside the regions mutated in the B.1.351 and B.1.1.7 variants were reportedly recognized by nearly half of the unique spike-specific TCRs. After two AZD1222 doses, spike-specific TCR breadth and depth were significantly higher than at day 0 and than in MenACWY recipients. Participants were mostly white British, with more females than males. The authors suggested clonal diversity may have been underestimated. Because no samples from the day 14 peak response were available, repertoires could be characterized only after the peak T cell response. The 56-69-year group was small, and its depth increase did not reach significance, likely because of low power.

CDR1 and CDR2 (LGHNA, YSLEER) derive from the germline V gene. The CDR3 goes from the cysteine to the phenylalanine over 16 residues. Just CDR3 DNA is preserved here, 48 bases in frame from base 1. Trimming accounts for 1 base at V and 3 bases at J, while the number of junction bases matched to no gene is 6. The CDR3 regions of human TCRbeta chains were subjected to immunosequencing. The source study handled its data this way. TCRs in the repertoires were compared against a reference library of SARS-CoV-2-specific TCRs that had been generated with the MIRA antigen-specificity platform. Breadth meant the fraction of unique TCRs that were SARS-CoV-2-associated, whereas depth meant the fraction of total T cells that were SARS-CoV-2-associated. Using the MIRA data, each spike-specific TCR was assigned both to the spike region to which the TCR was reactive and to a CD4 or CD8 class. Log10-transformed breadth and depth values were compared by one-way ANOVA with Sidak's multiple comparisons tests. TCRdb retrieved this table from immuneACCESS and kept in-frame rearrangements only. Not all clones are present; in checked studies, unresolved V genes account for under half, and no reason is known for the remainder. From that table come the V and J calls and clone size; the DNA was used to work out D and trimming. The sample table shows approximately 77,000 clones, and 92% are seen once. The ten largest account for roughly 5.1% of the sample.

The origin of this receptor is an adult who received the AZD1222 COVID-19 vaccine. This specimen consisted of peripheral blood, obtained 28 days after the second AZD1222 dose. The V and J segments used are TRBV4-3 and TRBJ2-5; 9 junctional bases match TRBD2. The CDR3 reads CASSQGASGIEETQYF. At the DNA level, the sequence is TGCGCCAGCAGCCAAGGAGCTAGCGGGATTGAAGAGACCCAGTACTTC.